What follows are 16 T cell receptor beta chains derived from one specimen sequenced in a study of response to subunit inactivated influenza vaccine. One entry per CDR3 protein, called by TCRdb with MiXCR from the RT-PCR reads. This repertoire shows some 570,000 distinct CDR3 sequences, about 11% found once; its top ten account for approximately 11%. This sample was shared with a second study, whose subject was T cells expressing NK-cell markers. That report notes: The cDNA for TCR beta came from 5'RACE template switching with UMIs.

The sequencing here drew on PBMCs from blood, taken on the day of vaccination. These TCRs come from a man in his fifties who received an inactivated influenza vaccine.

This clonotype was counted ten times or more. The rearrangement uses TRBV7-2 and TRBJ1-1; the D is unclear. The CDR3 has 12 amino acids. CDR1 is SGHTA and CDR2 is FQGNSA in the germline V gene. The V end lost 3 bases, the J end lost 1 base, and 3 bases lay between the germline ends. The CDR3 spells CASSFANTEAFF. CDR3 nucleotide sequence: TGTGCCAGCAGCTTCGCGAACACTGAAGCTTTCTTT.

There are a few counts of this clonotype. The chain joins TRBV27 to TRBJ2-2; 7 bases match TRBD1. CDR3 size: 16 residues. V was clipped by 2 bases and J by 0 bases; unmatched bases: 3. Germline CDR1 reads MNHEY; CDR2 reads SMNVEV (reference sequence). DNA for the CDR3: TGTGCCAGCAGTTTACGGACAGGACCGAACACCGGGGAGCTGTTTTTT. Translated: CASSLRTGPNTGELFF.

The CDR3 region is CASSSRGGDREKLFF. Here the CDR3 DNA reads TGTGCCAGCAGTTCTAGGGGCGGCGATCGCGAAAAACTGTTTTTT. This chain links TRBV5-6 with TRBJ1-4, with D possibly being TRBD1 (5 bases). V was shortened by 5 bases and J by 8 bases, with 19 bases between the two germline ends. Germline CDR1 reads SGHDT; CDR2 reads YYEEEE. The CDR3 sequence is 15 residues long.

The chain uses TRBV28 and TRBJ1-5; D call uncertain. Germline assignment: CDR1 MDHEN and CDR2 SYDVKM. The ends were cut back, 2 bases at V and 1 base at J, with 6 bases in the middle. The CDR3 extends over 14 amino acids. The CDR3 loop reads CASSLVLSNQPQHF. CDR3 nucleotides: TGTGCCAGCAGTTTAGTGCTAAGCAATCAGCCCCAGCATTTT. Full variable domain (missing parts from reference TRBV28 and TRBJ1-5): DVKVTQSSRYLVKRTGEKVFLECVQDMDHENMFWYRQDPGLGLRLIYFSYDVKMKEKGDIPEGYSVSREKKERFSLILESASTNQTSMYLCASSLVLSNQPQHFGDGTRLSIL.

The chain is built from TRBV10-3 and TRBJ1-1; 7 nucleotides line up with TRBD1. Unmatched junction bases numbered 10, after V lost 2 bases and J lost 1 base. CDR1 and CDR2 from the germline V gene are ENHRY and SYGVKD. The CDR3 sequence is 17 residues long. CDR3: CAISEDMWTGRNTEAFF. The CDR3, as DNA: TGTGCCATCAGTGAGGATATGTGGACAGGCAGGAACACTGAAGCTTTCTTT.

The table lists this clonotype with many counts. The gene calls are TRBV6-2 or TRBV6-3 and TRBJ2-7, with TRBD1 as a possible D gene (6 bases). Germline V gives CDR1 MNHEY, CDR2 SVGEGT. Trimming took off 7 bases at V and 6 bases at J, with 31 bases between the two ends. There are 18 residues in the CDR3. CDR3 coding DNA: TGTGCCAGCACCCAACCCCTGGGAATTAGGGGGATATCATCCGAGCAGTACTTC. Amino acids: CASTQPLGIRGISSEQYF.

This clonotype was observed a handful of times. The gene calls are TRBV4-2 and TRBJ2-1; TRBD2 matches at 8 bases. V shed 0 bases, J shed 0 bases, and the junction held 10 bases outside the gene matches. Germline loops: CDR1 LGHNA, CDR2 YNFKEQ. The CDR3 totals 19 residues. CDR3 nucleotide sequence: TGTGCCAGCAGCCAAGAAGGCCGTTTAGCGGGGTACTCCTACAATGAGCAGTTCTTC. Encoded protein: CASSQEGRLAGYSYNEQFF.

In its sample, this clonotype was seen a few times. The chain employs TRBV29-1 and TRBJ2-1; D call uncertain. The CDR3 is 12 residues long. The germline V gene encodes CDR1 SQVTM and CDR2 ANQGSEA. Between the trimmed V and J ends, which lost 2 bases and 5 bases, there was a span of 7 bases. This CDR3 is CSVEIQHNEQFF. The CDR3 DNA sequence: TGCAGCGTTGAAATCCAGCACAATGAGCAGTTCTTC.

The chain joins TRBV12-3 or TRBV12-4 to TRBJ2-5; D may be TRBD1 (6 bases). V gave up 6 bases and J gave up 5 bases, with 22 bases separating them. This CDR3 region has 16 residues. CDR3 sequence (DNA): TGTGCCAGCAGGCCAGAACAGGGAATCCCTTCGGAGACCCAGTACTTC. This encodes CASRPEQGIPSETQYF.

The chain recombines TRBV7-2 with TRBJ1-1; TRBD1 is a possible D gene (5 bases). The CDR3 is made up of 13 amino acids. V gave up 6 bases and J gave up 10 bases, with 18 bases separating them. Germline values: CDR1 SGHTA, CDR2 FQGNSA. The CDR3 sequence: CASRTGRPSVAFF. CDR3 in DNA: TGTGCCAGCAGAACAGGACGGCCGTCGGTAGCTTTCTTT.

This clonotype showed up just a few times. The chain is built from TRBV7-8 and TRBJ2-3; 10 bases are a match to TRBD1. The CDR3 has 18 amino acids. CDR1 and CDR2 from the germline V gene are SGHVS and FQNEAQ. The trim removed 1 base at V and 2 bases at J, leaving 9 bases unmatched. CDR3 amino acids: CASSLGWWGQGITDTQYF. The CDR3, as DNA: TGTGCCAGCAGCTTAGGCTGGTGGGGACAGGGGATCACAGATACGCAGTATTTT.

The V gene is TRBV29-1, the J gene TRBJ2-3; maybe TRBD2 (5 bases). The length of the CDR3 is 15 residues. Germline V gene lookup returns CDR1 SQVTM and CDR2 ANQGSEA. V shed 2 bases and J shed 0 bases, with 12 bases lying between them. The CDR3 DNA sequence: TGCAGCGTTGAAACCTTCGGGATCAGCACAGATACGCAGTATTTT. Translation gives CSVETFGISTDTQYF.

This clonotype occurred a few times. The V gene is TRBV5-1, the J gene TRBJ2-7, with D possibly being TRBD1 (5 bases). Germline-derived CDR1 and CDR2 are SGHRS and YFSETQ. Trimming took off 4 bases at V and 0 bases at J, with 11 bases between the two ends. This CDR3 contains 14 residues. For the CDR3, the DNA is TGCGCCAGCAGCGCGACAGCCAACTCCTACGAGCAGTACTTC. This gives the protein CASSATANSYEQYF. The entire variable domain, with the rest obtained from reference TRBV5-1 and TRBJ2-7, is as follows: KAGVTQTPRYLIKTRGQQVTLSCSPISGHRSVSWYQQTPGQGLQFLFEYFSETQRNKGNFPGRFSGRQFSNSRSEMNVSTLELGDSALYLCASSATANSYEQYFGPGTRLTVT.

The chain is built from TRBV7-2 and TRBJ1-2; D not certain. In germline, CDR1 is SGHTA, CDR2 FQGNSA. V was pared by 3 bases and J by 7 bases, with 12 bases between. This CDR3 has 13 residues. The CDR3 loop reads CASSFFGEAGYTF. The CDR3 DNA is TGTGCCAGCAGCTTCTTCGGGGAGGCTGGCTACACCTTC.

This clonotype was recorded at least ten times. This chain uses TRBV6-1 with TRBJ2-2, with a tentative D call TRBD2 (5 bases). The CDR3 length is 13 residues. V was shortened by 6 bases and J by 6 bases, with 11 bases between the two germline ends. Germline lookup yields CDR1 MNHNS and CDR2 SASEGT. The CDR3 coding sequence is TGTGCCAGCAGCGAGGGCCTGTCCGGGGAGCTGTTTTTT. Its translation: CASSEGLSGELFF.

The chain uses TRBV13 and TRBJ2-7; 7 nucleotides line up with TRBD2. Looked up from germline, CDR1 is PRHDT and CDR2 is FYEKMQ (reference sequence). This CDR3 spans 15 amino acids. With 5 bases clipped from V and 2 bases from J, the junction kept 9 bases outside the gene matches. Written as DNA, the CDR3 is TGTGCCAGCAGCGGGGGGAGGGTCAACCCCTACGAGCAGTACTTC. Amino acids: CASSGGRVNPYEQYF.